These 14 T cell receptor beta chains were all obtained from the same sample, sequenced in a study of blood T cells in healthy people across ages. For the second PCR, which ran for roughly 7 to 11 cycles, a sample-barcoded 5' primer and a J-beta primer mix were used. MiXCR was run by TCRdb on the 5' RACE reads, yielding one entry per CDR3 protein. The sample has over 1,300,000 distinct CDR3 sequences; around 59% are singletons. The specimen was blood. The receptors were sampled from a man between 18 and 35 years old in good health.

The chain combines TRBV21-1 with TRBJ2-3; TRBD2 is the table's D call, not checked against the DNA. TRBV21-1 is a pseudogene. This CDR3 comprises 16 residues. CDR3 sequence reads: CASSNGRGASTDTQYF. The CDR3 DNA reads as TGTGCCAGCAGCAACGGCCGAGGGGCTAGCACAGATACGCAGTATTTT.

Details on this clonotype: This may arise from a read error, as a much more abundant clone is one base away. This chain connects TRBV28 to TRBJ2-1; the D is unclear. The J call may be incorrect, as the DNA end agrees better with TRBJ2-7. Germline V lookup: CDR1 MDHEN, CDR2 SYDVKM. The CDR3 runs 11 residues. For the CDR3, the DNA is TGTGCCAGCAGTTTTGTGGCCGAGCAGTACTTC. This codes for CASSFVAEQYF.

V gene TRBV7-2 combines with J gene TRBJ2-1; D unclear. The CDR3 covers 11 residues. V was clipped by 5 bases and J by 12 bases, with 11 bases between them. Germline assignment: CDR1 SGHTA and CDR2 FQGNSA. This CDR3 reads CASSPRLGQFF. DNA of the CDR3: TGTGCCAGCAGCCCTAGATTGGGGCAGTTCTTC.

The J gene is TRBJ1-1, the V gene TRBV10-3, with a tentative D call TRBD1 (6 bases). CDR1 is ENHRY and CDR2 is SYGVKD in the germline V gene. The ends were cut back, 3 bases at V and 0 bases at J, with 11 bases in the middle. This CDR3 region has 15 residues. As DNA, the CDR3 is TGTGCCATCAGTGAAGACAGGATAATGAACACTGAAGCTTTCTTT. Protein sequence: CAISEDRIMNTEAFF.

As DNA, the CDR3 is TGTGCCAGCAAGCATAGTCGGGAGCATAATTCACCCCTCCACTTT. It encodes CASKHSREHNSPLHF. The rearrangement links TRBV4-2 to TRBJ1-6; no clear D. Germline CDR1 and CDR2: LGHNA and YNFKEQ. V lost 7 bases to trimming and J lost 5 bases, with 15 bases between them. CDR3 size: 15 residues.

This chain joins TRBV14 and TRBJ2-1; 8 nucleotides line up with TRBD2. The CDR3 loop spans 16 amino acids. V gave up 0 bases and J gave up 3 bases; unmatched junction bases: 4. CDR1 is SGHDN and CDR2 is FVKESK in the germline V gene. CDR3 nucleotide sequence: TGTGCCAGCAGCCAAGAGGTTAGCGGGATCTACAATGAGCAGTTCTTC. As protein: CASSQEVSGIYNEQFF.

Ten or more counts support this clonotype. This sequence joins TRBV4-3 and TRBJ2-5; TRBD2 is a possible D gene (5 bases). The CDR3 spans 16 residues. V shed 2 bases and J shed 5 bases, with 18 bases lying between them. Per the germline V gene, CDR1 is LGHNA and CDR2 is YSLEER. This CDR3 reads CASSQTGHTQRETQYF. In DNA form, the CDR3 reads TGCGCCAGCAGCCAAACGGGCCACACTCAGCGGGAGACCCAGTACTTC.

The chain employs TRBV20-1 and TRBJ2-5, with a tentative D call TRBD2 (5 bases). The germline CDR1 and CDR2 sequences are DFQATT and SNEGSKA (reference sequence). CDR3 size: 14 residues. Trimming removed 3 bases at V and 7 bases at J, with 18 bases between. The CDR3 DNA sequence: TGCAGTGCTAGTGATGGGGAGATGGATTCGACCCAGTACTTC. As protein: CSASDGEMDSTQYF.

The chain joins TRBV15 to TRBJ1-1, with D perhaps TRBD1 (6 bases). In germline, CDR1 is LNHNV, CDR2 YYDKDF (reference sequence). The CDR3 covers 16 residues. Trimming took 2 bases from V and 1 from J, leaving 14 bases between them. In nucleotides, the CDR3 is TGTGCCACCAGCAGATTATGGGACATGCCGAACACTGAAGCTTTCTTT. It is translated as CATSRLWDMPNTEAFF.

The CDR3 here is CASSFADRAQETQYF. DNA for the CDR3: TGTGCCAGCAGCTTTGCGGACAGGGCCCAAGAGACCCAGTACTTC. The V and J genes are TRBV7-9 and TRBJ2-7, with 8 bases matching TRBD1. Gene TRBJ2-5 matches the end of the DNA better, so the J call may be wrong. Germline values: CDR1 SEHNR, CDR2 FQNEAQ (reference sequence). This CDR3 region has 15 residues.

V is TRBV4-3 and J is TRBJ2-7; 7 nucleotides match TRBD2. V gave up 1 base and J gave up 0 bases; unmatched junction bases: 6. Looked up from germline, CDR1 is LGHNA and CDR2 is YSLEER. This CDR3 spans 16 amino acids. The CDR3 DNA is TGCGCCAGCAGCCAAGCAGCGGGGCTTAGCTCCTACGAGCAGTACTTC. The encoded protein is CASSQAAGLSSYEQYF.

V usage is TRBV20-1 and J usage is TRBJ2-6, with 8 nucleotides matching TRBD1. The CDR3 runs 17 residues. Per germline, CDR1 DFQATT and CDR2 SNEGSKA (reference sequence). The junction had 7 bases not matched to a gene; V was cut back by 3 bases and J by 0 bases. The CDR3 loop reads CSARLGQDFSGANVLTF. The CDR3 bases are TGCAGTGCTAGGCTGGGACAGGACTTCTCTGGGGCCAACGTCCTGACTTTC.

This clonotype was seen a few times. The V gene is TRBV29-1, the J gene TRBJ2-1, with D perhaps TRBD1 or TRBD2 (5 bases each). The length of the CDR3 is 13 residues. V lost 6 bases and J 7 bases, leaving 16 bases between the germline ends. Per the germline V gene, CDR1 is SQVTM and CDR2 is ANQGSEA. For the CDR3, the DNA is TGCAGCGTACTAGACCCCGACAGTAATGAGCAGTTCTTC. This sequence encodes CSVLDPDSNEQFF.

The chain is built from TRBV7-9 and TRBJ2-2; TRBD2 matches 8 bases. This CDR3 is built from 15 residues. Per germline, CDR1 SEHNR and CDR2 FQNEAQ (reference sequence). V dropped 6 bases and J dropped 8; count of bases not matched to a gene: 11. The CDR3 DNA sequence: TGTGCCAGCAGACCTCTGCGGGAGGTAGGAGGGGAGCTGTTTTTT. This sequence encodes CASRPLREVGGELFF.